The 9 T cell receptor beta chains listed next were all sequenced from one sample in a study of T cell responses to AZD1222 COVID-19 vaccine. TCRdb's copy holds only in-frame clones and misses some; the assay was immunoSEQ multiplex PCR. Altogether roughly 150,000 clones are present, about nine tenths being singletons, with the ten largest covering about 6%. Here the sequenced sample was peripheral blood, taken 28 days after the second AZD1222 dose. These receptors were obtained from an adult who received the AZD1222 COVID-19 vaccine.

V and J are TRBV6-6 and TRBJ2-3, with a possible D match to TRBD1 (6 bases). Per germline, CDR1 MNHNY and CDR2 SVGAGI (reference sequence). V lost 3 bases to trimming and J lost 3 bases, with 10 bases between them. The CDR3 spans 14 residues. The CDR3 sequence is CASSYTRGTDTQYF. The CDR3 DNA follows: TGTGCCAGCAGTTATACCAGGGGAACAGATACGCAGTATTTT.

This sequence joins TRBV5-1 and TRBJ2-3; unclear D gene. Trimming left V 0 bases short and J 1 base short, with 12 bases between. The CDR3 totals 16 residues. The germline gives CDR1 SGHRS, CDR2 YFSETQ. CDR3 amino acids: CASSLATDLRTDTQYF. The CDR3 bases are TGCGCCAGCAGCTTGGCCACGGACCTGCGCACAGATACGCAGTATTTT.

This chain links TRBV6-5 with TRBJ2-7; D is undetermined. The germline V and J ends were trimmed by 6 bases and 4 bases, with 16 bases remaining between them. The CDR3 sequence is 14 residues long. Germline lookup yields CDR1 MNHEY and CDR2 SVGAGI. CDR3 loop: CASSLGRLGYEQYF. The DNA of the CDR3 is TGTGCCAGCAGCCTCGGCCGGTTGGGATACGAGCAGTACTTC.

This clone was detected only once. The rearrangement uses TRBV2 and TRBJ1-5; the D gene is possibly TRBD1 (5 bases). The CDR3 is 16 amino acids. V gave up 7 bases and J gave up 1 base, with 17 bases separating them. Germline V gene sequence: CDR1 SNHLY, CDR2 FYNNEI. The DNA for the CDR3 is TGTGCCAGCAAGGTGGACACAACGGGGAGCAATCAGCCCCAGCATTTT. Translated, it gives CASKVDTTGSNQPQHF.

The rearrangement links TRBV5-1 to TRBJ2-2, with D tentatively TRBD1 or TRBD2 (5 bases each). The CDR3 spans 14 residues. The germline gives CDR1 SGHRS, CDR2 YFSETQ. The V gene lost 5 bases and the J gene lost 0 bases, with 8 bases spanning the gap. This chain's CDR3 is CASRGDPNTGELFF. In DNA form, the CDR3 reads TGCGCCAGCAGAGGGGACCCGAACACCGGGGAGCTGTTTTTT.

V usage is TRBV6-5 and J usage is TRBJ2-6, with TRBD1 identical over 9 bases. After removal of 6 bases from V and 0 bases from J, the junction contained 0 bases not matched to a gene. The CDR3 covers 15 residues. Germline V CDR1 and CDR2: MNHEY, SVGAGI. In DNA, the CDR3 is TGTGCCAGCAGGACAGGGGGCTCTGGGGCCAACGTCCTGACTTTC. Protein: CASRTGGSGANVLTF.

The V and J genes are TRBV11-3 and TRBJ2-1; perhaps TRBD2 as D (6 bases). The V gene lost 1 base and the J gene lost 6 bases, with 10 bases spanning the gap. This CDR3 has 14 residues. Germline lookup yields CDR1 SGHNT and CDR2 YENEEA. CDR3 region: CASSLAGVTNEQFF. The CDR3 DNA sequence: TGTGCCAGCAGCTTAGCGGGGGTCACCAATGAGCAGTTCTTC.

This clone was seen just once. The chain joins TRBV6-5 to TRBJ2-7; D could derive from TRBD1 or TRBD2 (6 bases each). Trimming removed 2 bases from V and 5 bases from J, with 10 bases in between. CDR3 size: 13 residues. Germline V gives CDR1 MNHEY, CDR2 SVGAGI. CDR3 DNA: TGTGCCAGCAGTTACCGGGGGCACCACGAGCAGTACTTC. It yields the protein CASSYRGHHEQYF.

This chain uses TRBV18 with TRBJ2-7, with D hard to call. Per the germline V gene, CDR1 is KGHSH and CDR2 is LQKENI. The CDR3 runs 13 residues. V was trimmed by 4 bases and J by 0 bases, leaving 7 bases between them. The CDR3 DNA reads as TGTGCCAGCTCACTCGGCAACTCCTACGAGCAGTACTTC. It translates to CASSLGNSYEQYF.